The following is a TCR beta chain sequence with its context. This CDR3 region has 13 residues. Germline V gives CDR1 SNHLY, CDR2 FYNNEI. The ends were cut back, 7 bases at V and 1 base at J, with 10 bases in the middle. Samples were collected from each patient before treatment and during treatment. Each patient gave between 1 and 8 of them in total. Synthetic TCR analog templates were spiked into each PCR. Sequencing used immunoSEQ multiplex PCR; TCRdb keeps in-frame clones, though not all of them. This sample yields roughly 20,000 clones, of which around 88% are seen a single time; around 3.5% belongs to the top ten. This record belongs to a study of PD-L1 blockade in urothelial cancer. The wider study: Individuals in the cohort had been given 0 to 3 earlier chemotherapy regimens.

The V and J genes are TRBV2 and TRBJ2-5, with D hard to call. The TCR comes from a man aged 45-65 years with urothelial cancer. Sequencing used PBMCs, obtained around atezolizumab (anti-PD-L1) treatment. Written as DNA, the CDR3 is TGTGCCAGCAACCCGACTTTCCAAGAGACCCAGTACTTC. Translating gives CASNPTFQETQYF.